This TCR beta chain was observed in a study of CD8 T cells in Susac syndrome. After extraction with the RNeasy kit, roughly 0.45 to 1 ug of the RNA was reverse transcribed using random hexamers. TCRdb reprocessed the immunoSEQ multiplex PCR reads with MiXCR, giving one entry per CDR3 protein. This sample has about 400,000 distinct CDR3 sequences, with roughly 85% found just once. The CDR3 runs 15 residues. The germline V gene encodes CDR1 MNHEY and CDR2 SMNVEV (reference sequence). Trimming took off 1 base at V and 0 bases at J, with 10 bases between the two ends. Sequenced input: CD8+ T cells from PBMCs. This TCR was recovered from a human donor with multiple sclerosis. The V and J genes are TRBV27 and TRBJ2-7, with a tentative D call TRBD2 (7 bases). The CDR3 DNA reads TGTGCCAGCAGTTTATGGGGGGGCGGCTCCTACGAGCAGTACTTC. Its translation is CASSLWGGGSYEQYF.